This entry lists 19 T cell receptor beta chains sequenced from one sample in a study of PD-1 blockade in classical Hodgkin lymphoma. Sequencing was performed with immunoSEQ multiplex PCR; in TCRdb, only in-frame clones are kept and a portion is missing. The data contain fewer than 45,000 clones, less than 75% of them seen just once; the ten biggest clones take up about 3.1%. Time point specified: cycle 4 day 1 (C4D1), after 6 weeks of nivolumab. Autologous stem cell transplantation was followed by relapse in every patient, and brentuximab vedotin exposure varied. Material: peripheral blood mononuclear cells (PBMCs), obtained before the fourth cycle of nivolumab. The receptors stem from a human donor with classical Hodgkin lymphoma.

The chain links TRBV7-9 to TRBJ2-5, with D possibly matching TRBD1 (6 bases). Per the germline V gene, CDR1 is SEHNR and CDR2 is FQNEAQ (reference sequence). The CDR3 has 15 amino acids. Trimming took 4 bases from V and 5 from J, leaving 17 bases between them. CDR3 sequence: CASSSRGVGRETQYF. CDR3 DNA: TGTGCCAGCAGCTCCAGGGGAGTAGGGCGGGAGACCCAGTACTTC.

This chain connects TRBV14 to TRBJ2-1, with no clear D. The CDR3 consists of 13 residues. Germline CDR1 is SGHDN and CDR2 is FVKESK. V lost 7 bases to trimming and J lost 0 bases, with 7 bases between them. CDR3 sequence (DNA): TGTGCCAGCACCCCCGGCTCCTACAATGAGCAGTTCTTC. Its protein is CASTPGSYNEQFF. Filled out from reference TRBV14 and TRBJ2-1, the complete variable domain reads EAGVTQFPSHSVIEKGQTVTLRCDPISGHDNLYWYRRVMGKEIKFLLHFVKESKQDESGMPNNRFLAERTGGTYSTLKVQPAELEDSGVYFCASTPGSYNEQFFGPGTRLTVL.

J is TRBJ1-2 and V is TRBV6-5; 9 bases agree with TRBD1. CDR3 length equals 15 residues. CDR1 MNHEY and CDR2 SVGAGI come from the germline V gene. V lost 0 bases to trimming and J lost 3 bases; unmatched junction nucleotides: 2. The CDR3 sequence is CASSYSGQGYYGYTF. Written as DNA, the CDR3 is TGTGCCAGCAGTTACTCGGGACAGGGATACTATGGCTACACCTTC.

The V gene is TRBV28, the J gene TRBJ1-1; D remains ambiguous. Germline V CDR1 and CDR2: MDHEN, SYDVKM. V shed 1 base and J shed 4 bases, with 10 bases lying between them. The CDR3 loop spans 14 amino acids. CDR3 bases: TGTGCCAGCAGTTTATTGGGCAGCTCCACTGAAGCTTTCTTT. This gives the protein CASSLLGSSTEAFF.

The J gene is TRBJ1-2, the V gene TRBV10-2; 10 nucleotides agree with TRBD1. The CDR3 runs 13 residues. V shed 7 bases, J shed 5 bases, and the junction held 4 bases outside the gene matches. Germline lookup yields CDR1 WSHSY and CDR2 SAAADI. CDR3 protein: CASTLDRGYGYTF. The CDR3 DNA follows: TGCGCCAGCACTTTGGACAGGGGGTATGGCTACACCTTC.

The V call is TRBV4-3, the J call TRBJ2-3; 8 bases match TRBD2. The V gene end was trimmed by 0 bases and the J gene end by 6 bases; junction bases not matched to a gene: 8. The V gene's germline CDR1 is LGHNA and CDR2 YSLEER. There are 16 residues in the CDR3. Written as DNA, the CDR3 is TGCGCCAGCAGCCAAGATTCCGGGAGGGCGGTTGATACGCAGTATTTT. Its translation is CASSQDSGRAVDTQYF.

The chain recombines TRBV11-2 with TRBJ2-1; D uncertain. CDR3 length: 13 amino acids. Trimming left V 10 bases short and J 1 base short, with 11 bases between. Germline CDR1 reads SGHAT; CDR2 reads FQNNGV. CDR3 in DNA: TGTGCCACAACCTTGGGGTCCTACAATGAGCAGTTCTTC. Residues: CATTLGSYNEQFF. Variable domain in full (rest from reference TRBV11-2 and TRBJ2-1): EAGVAQSPRYKIIEKRQSVAFWCNPISGHATLYWYQQILGQGPKLLIQFQNNGVVDDSQLPKDRFSAERLKGVDSTLKIQPAKLEDSAVYLCATTLGSYNEQFFGPGTRLTVL.

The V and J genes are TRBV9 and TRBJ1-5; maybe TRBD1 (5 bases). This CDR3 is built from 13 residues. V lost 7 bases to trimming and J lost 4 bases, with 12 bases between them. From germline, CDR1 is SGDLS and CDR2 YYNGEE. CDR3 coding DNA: TGTGCCAGCCTGGGGGGAGCTAATCAGCCCCAGCATTTT. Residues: CASLGGANQPQHF.

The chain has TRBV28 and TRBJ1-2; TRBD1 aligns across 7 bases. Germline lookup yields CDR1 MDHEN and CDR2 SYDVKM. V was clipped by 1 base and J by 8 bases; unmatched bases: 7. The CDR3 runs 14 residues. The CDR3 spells CASSLSLPGQGYTF. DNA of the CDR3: TGTGCCAGCAGTTTATCTCTCCCGGGACAGGGCTACACCTTC.

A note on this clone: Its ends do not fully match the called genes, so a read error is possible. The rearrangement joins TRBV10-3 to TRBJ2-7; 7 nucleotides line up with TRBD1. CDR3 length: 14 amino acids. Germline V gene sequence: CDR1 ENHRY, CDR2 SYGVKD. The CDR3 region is CASSYSTGPYEQYF. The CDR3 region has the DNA TGTGCCAGCAGTTACTCGACAGGGCCCTACGAGCAGTACTTC.

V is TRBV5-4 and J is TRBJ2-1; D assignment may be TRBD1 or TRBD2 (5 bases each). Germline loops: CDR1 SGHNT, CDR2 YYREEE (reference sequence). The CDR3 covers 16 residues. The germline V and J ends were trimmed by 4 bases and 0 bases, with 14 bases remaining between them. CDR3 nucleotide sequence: TGTGCCAGCAGCCCTGAGGGGCCGAGCTCCTACAATGAGCAGTTCTTC. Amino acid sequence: CASSPEGPSSYNEQFF.

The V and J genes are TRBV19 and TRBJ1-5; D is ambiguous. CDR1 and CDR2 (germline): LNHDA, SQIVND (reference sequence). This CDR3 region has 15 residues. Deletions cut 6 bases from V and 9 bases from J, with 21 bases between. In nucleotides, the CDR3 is TGTGCCAGTAGCGGCCTGGGCAGCCAACGTTGGCCCCAGCATTTT. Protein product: CASSGLGSQRWPQHF.

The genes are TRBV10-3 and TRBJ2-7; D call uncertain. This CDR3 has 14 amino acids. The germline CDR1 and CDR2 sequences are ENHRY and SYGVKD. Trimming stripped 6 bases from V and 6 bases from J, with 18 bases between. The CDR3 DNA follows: TGTGCCATCAGACGGGCGGCCGGTCCCGGCGAGCAGTACTTC. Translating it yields CAIRRAAGPGEQYF.

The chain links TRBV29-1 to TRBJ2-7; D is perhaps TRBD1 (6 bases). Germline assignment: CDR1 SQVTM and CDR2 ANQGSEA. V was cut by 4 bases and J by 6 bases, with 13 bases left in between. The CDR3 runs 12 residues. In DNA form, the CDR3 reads TGCAGCGTTGCACGGGAAGGGGGCGAGCAGTACTTC. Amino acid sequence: CSVAREGGEQYF.

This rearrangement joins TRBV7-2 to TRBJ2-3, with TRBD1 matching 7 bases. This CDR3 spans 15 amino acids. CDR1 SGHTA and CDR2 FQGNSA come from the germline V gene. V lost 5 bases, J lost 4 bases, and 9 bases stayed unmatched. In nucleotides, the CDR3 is TGTGCCAGCAGCCTACAGGGGCCGGCCCCAGATACGCAGTATTTT. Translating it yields CASSLQGPAPDTQYF.

The DNA of the CDR3 is TGTGCCAGCAGTCCGACAGGGGGCTGGGAGACCCAGTACTTC. It codes for CASSPTGGWETQYF. This rearrangement joins TRBV6-5 to TRBJ2-5, with TRBD1 matching 10 bases. The CDR3 covers 14 residues. J was trimmed by 5 bases and V by 5 bases; bases with no gene match: 5. Germline V lookup: CDR1 MNHEY, CDR2 SVGAGI.

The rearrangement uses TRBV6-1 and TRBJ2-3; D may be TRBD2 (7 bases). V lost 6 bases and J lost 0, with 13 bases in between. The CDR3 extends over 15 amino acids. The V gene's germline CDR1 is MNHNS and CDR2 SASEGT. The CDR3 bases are TGTGCCAGCAGCTTACAGGGACTAAGCACAGATACGCAGTATTTT. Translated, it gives CASSLQGLSTDTQYF.

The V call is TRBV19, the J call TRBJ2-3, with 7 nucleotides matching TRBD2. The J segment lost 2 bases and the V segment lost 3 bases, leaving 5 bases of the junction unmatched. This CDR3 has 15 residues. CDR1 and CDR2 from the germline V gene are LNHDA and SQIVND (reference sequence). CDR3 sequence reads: CASSMGGLVTDTQYF. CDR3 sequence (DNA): TGTGCCAGTAGTATGGGAGGGCTGGTCACAGATACGCAGTATTTT.

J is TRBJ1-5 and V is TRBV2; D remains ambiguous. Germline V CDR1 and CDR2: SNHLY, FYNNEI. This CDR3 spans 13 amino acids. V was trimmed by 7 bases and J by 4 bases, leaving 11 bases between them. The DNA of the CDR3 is TGTGCCAGCAAAGCGGCCGCAAATCAGCCCCAGCATTTT. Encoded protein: CASKAAANQPQHF.